The clone carrying this T cell receptor beta chain is a singleton in its sample. The antigen remains undetermined. Terminally differentiated effector memory CD45RA+ cells were excluded by CCR7 positive selection of CD45RO-negative cells. In replicate PCRs of sorted subsets, about 200 ng DNA, tens of thousands of T cell genomes, was used. Data came from immunoSEQ multiplex PCR; TCRdb stores just in-frame clones and leaves some out. The data contain about 800,000 clones, approximately 96% of them seen just once; the ten biggest clones take up approximately 0.2%. The entry originates in a study of shared clonotypes between healthy human individuals. On the study more broadly: The study used three CD4 naive, three CD4 memory, two CD8 naive and one CD8 memory plate per donor. Study-wide results and limits: Approximately 5.1% was the fraction of naive CD4 clonotypes found shared across several donors. Estimated richness was generally greater in naive than memory subsets.

The CDR3 is 15 amino acids. The germline gives CDR1 LGHNA, CDR2 YSLEER. Trimming left V 0 bases short and J 0 bases short, with 5 bases between. This clonotype was sampled from a man under 40 in good health. The sample taken for sequencing was naive CD8+ T cells sorted from blood. The V call is TRBV4-3, the J call TRBJ1-4, with D unclear. CDR3 DNA sequence: TGCGCCAGCAGCCAAGACATCGCAACTAATGAAAAACTGTTTTTT. It yields the protein CASSQDIATNEKLFF.